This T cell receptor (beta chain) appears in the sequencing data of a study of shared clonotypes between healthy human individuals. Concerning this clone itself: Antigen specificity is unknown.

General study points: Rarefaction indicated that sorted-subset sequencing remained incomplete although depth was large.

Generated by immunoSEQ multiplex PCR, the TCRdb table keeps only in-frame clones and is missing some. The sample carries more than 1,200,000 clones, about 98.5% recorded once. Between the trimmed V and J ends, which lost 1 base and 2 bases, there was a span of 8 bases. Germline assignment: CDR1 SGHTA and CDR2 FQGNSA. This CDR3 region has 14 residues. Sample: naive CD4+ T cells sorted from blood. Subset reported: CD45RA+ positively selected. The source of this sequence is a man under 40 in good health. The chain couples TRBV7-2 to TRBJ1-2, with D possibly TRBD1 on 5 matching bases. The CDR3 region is CASSLDRLNYGYTF. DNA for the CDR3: TGTGCCAGCAGCTTAGACAGGCTGAACTATGGCTACACCTTC.